This record looks at one T cell receptor (beta chain) sequence and its context. Its cognate antigen is unknown. The assay was immunoSEQ multiplex PCR, and TCRdb's table has in-frame clones only and misses some. The sample shows thousands of clones, over 95% of them seen only once. The sample originates from a study of T cells after posttransplantation cyclophosphamide. Study-level findings and limits: Tissue-infiltrating T cells from skin or gut overlapped little with blood T cells. Recipient CMV seropositivity and CMV reactivation strongly tracked TRB clonality.

The naive gate required viable CD3+CD4+ or CD3+CD8+ cells with CCR7+CD45RA+CD45RO-CD95-CD27+CD28+ phenotype. The material sequenced was naive CD8+ T cells sorted from PBMCs. The receptor was isolated from a middle-aged man in good health, CMV-negative, and a related stem cell transplant donor.

The CDR3 sequence: CASRSPRGVQYF. The CDR3 DNA follows: TGTGCCAGCAGGAGCCCTAGAGGTGTGCAGTACTTC. The V call is TRBV2, the J call TRBJ2-7; D unresolved. This CDR3 is built from 12 residues. Trimming shortened V by 6 bases and J by 9 bases, and 15 bases separated the two germline ends. Germline CDR1 reads SNHLY; CDR2 reads FYNNEI.